One sample yielded the 10 T cell receptor beta chains listed below, sequenced in a study of Graves' ophthalmopathy and Graves' hyperthyroidism. RNA served as the template for amplifying TCR beta CDR3 regions. Following a first-round RT-PCR that used HTBI primers, a second-round multiplex PCR was carried out. TCRdb called the multiplex PCR reads again in MiXCR, with one record for every CDR3 protein. The table records some 360,000 distinct CDR3 sequences, about 15% of them present only once. Sequencing was done on a sample of peripheral blood. These receptors originate from an adult woman with stable Graves' hyperthyroidism.

The chain couples TRBV27 to TRBJ2-7; D is ambiguous. The CDR3 is made up of 15 amino acids. V was cut by 5 bases and J by 4 bases, with 18 bases left in between. Per germline, CDR1 MNHEY and CDR2 SMNVEV (reference sequence). CDR3 sequence: CASSQSLNVPYEQYF. The CDR3 DNA is TGTGCCAGCAGTCAATCCCTTAATGTCCCTTACGAGCAGTACTTC.

This clonotype showed up many times. The chain links TRBV28 to TRBJ2-4; 8 nucleotides line up with TRBD2. The CDR3 spans 18 residues. The V gene end was trimmed by 0 bases and the J gene end by 0 bases; junction bases not matched to a gene: 7. Germline-derived CDR1 and CDR2 are MDHEN and SYDVKM. CDR3 in amino acids: CASSLWGRLAGAKNIQYF. The CDR3 bases are TGTGCCAGCAGTTTATGGGGCAGGCTAGCGGGAGCCAAAAACATTCAGTACTTC.

This clonotype was seen ten or more times. The chain employs TRBV10-3 and TRBJ2-2, with 9 bases lining up with TRBD2. The germline CDR1 and CDR2 sequences are ENHRY and SYGVKD. V shed 10 bases and J 3 bases; nucleotides not matched to a gene: 12. The CDR3 is 16 amino acids. CDR3 DNA sequence: TGTGCCACCTCGAGGGCGGGAGGGCCCTACACCGGGGAGCTGTTTTTT. Translating gives CATSRAGGPYTGELFF.

The sample holds many counts of this clonotype. The chain has TRBV27 and TRBJ1-1; no clear D gene. Germline V gene sequence: CDR1 MNHEY, CDR2 SMNVEV (reference sequence). V was cut by 6 bases and J by 6 bases, with 8 bases left in between. The CDR3 is made up of 11 amino acids. Here the CDR3 DNA reads TGTGCCAGCAGAGGGTTTGCTGAAGCTTTCTTT. Residues: CASRGFAEAFF.

The chain links TRBV3-1 to TRBJ2-2; a weak D match, TRBD2 (5 bases). CDR1 and CDR2 (germline): LGHDT, YNNKEL (reference sequence). V was pared by 5 bases and J by 6 bases, with 16 bases between. The CDR3 totals 15 residues. The CDR3 is CASSSRGEAAGELFF. The CDR3 nucleotides read TGTGCCAGCAGCTCCCGGGGAGAGGCCGCCGGGGAGCTGTTTTTT.

Ten or more counts support this clonotype. This chain connects TRBV28 to TRBJ1-5; 11 positions match TRBD1. Germline CDR1 and CDR2: MDHEN and SYDVKM. The CDR3 is 15 residues long. V lost 5 bases to trimming and J lost 7 bases; unmatched junction nucleotides: 7. The CDR3 nucleotides are TGTGCCAGCAGTCCCCCGGGACAGGGGGAGCAGCCCCAGCATTTT. Amino acid sequence: CASSPPGQGEQPQHF.

The chain carries TRBV29-1 and TRBJ1-2, with TRBD1 matching 10 bases. In germline, CDR1 is SQVTM, CDR2 ANQGSEA. After removal of 6 bases from V and 2 bases from J, the junction contained 0 bases not matched to a gene. The length of the CDR3 is 12 residues. The CDR3 loop is CSVTGGNYGYTF. CDR3 nucleotide sequence: TGCAGCGTGACAGGGGGCAACTATGGCTACACCTTC.

This clonotype was detected many times. The rearrangement links TRBV7-8 to TRBJ2-5, with D possibly TRBD1 on 6 matching bases. Deletions cut 3 bases from V and 6 bases from J, with 11 bases between. The CDR3 totals 13 residues. Looked up from germline, CDR1 is SGHVS and CDR2 is FQNEAQ. CDR3 nucleotide sequence: TGTGCCAGCAGCTTTCAGGGGTGGCAGACCCAGTACTTC. Its translation: CASSFQGWQTQYF.

The chain joins TRBV7-8 to TRBJ2-2; 7 positions agree with TRBD2. The CDR3 loop spans 17 amino acids. V gave up 1 base and J gave up 0 bases; unmatched junction bases: 5. The germline V gene encodes CDR1 SGHVS and CDR2 FQNEAQ. CDR3 amino acids: CASSLVGGTTNTGELFF. The CDR3, as DNA: TGTGCCAGCAGCTTAGTTGGCGGGACTACGAACACCGGGGAGCTGTTTTTT.

This clonotype has ten or more counts. The chain is built from TRBV24-1 and TRBJ1-1; D unresolved. This CDR3 has 16 amino acids. Germline CDR1 is KGHDR and CDR2 is SFDVKD. Trimming left V 1 base short and J 2 bases short, with 13 bases between. As DNA, the CDR3 is TGTGCCACCAGTGATTTTTCGGCCAGGTATAACACTGAAGCTTTCTTT. Protein product: CATSDFSARYNTEAFF.